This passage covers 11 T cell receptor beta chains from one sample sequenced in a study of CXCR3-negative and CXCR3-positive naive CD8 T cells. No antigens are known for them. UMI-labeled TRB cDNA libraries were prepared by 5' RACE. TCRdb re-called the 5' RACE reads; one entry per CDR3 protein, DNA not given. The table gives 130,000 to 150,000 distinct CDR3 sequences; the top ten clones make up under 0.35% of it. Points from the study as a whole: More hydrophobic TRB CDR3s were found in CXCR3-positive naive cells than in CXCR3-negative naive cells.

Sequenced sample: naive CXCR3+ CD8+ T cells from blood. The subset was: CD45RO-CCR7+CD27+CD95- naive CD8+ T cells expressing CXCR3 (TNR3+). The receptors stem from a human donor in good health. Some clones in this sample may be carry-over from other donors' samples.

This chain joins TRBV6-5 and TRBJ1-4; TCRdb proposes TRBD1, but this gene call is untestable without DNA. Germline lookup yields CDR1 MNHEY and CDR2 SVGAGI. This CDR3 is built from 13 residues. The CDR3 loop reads CASSYTSGGKLFF.

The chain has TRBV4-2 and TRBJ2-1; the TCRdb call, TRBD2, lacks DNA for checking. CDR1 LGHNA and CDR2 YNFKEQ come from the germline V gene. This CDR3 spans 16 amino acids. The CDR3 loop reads CASSQVVRLGDNEQFF.

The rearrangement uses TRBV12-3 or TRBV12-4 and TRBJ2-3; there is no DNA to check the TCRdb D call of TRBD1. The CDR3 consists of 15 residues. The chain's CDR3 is CASSLVGEGTDTQYF.

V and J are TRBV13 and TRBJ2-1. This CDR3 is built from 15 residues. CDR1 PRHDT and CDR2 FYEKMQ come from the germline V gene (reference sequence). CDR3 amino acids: CASSLSGFTYNEQFF.

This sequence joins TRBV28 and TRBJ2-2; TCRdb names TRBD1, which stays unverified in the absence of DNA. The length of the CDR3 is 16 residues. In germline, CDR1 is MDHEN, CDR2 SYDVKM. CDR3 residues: CASSSTGGPYTGELFF. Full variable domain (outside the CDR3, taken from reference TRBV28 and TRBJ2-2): DVKVTQSSRYLVKRTGEKVFLECVQDMDHENMFWYRQDPGLGLRLIYFSYDVKMKEKGDIPEGYSVSREKKERFSLILESASTNQTSMYLCASSSTGGPYTGELFFGEGSRLTVL.

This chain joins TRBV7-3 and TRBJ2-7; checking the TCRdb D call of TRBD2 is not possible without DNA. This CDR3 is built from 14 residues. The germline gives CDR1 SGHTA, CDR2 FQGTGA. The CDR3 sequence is CASSLLAGVAEQYF.

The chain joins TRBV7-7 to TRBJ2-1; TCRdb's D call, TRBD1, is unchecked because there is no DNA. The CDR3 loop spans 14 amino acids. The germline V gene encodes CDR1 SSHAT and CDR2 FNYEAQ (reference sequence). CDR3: CASSLEVDSNEQFF.

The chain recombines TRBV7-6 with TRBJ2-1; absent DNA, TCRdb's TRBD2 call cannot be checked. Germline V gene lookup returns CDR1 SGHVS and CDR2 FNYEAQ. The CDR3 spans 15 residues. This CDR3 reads CASSLEGLSYNEQFF.

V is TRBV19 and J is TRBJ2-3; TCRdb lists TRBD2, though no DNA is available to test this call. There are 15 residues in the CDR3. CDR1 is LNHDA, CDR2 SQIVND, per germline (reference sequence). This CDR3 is CASSIGDFRGDTQYF. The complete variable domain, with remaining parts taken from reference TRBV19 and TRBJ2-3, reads DGGITQSPKYLFRKEGQNVTLSCEQNLNHDAMYWYRQDPGQGLRLIYYSQIVNDFQKGDIAEGYSVSREKKESFPLTVTSAQKNPTAFYLCASSIGDFRGDTQYFGPGTRLTVL.

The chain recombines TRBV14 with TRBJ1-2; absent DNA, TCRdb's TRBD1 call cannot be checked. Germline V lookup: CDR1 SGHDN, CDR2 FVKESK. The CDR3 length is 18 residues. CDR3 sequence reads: CASSLSLLPGQGKSGYTF.

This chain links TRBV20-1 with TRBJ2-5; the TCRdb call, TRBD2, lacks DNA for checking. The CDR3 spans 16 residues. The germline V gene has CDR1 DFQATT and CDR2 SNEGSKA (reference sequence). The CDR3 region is CSARDQNGRDLETQYF.